This TCR beta chain stems from a study of T cells in Graves' hyperthyroidism and ophthalmopathy. Whole-study context: Peripheral blood was acquired at first diagnosis, ahead of any therapy whatsoever.

The CDR3 has 12 amino acids. Trimming took 0 bases from V and 6 from J, leaving 5 bases between them. The germline gives CDR1 SGDLS, CDR2 YYNGEE. Study-level findings and limits: In the analysis, a 13 V-J model separated ophthalmopathy from stable hyperthyroidism.

The TCR beta CDR3 regions underwent amplification using RNA transcripts as the source. During a first-round RT-PCR of the TCR CDR3, the HTBI primer set was used. TCRdb re-analysed the multiplex PCR reads in MiXCR, keeping a single row per CDR3 protein. The sample holds hundreds of thousands of distinct CDR3 sequences, 11% to 15% seen once. With respect to this clonotype: Its specificity is unknown. A read error may be the cause here, since a much bigger clone is one base away.

The sequenced sample consisted of blood. The receptor comes from a woman under 40 with Graves' hyperthyroidism that later progressed to Graves' ophthalmopathy. V gene TRBV9 combines with J gene TRBJ2-3, with no clear D. As DNA, the CDR3 is TGTGCCAGCAGCGTAGCCCAGGATACGCAGTATTTT. It translates to CASSVAQDTQYF. Variable domain in full (rest from reference TRBV9 and TRBJ2-3): DSGVTQTPKHLITATGQRVTLRCSPRSGDLSVYWYQQSLDQGLQFLIQYYNGEERAKGNILERFSAQQFPDLHSELNLSSLELGDSALYFCASSVAQDTQYFGPGTRLTVL.